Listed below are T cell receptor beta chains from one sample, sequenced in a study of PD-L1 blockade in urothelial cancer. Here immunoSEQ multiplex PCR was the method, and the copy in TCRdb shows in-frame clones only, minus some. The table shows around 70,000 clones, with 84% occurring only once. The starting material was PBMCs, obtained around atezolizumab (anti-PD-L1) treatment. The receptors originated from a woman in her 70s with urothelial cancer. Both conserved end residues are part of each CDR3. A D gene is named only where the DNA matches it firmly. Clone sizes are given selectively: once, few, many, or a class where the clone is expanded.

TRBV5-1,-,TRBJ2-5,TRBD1,CASRYRGTQETQYF,TGCGCCAGCAGGTACAGGGGTACCCAAGAGACCCAGTACTTC
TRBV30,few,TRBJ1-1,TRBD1,CAWSRGGNMEAFF,TGTGCCTGGAGTCGAGGGGGCAACATGGAAGCTTTCTTT
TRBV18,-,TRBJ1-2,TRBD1,CASSFDRGAGYTF,TGTGCCAGCTCATTTGACAGGGGAGCTGGCTACACCTTC
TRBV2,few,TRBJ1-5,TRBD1,CASRESRTGSFPQHF,TGTGCCAGCCGGGAGAGCCGGACAGGGAGCTTCCCCCAGCATTTT
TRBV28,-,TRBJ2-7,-,CASGTFYEQYF,TGTGCCAGCGGGACTTTCTACGAGCAGTACTTC
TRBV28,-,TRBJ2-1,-,CASSSRREQFF,TGTGCCAGCAGTTCAAGGAGGGAGCAGTTCTTC
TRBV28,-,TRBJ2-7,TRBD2,CASSPTSGKGYEQYF,TGTGCCAGCAGCCCGACTAGCGGAAAAGGCTACGAGCAGTACTTC
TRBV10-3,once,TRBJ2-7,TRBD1,CAITPTGVTYEQYF,TGTGCCATCACCCCGACAGGGGTTACCTACGAGCAGTACTTC
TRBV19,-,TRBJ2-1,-,CASSITPTLGYEQFF,TGTGCCAGTAGTATAACCCCGACTCTCGGCTATGAGCAGTTCTTC
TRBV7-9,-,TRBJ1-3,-,CASSSRRLGGAPSGNTIYF,TGTGCCAGCAGCTCTAGGCGGCTGGGGGGGGCCCCCTCTGGAAACACCATATATTTT
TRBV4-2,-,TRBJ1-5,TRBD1,CASSQDIPTGNSNQPQHF,TGTGCCAGCAGCCAAGATATCCCGACAGGGAATAGCAATCAGCCCCAGCATTTT
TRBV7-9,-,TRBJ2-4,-,CASSRTGGGNIRYF,TGTGCCAGCAGCCGGACTGGCGGCGGAAACATTCGCTACTTC
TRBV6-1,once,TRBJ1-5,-,CASSEIQSGLNQPQHF,TGTGCCAGCAGTGAAATTCAGTCAGGGTTGAATCAGCCCCAGCATTTT
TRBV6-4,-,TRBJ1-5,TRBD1,CASSDPGQGYYSNQPQHF,TGTGCCAGCAGTGACCCGGGACAGGGGTATTATAGCAATCAGCCCCAGCATTTT
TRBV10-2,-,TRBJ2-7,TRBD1,CASSATGGSYEQYF,TGCGCCAGCAGTGCGACAGGGGGGTCGTACGAGCAGTACTTC
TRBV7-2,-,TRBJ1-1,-,CASSFLGGGRTVNTEAFF,TGTGCCAGCAGCTTTCTTGGGGGAGGGAGGACAGTCAACACTGAAGCTTTCTTT
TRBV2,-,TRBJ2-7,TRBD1,CASKGQGAIEQYF,TGTGCCAGCAAGGGCCAGGGGGCTATCGAGCAGTACTTC
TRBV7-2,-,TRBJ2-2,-,CASSFRVTGELFF,TGTGCCAGCAGCTTTCGGGTCACCGGGGAGCTGTTTTTT
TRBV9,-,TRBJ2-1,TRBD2,CASSPPVSASGGLGNEQFF,TGTGCCAGCAGCCCCCCGGTTTCAGCTAGCGGGGGGCTAGGGAATGAGCAGTTCTTC
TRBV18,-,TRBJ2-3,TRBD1,CASSSGQGLGTDTQYF,TGTGCCAGCTCATCAGGACAGGGTCTGGGCACAGATACGCAGTATTTT
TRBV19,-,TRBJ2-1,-,CASTPQGYNEQFF,TGTGCCAGTACCCCACAGGGTTACAATGAGCAGTTCTTC
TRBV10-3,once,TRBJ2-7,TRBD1,CAISRQGAGDEQYF,TGTGCCATCAGTAGACAGGGGGCAGGGGACGAGCAGTACTTC
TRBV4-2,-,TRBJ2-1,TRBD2,CASSQGLADRSHEQFF,TGTGCCAGCAGCCAAGGACTAGCTGATAGGTCGCACGAGCAGTTCTTC
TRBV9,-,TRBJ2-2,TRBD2,CASSVFSGGASTGELFF,TGTGCCAGCAGCGTGTTTAGCGGGGGGGCCTCCACCGGGGAGCTGTTTTTT
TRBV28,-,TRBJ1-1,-,CASSPYSGGLDTEAFF,TGTGCCAGCAGCCCATATTCGGGGGGGCTGGACACTGAAGCTTTCTTT
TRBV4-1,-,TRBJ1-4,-,CASSTYRVWANEKLFF,TGCGCCAGCTCGACCTACAGGGTATGGGCTAATGAAAAACTGTTTTTT
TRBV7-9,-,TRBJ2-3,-,CASSLVNSLTDTQYF,TGTGCCAGCAGCTTAGTTAACAGCCTCACAGATACGCAGTATTTT
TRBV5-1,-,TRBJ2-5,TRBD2,CASRRSAGEQETQYF,TGCGCCAGCCGTCGGTCAGCGGGAGAGCAAGAGACCCAGTACTTC
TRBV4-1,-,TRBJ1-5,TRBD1,CASSAGQAFQPQHF,TGCGCCAGCAGCGCCGGACAGGCTTTTCAGCCCCAGCATTTT
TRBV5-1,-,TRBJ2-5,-,CASSLVGETQYF,TGCGCCAGCAGCTTGGTCGGGGAGACCCAGTACTTC
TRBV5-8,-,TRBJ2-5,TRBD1,CASSGPGQGAVETQYF,TGTGCCAGCAGCGGACCGGGACAGGGGGCAGTTGAGACCCAGTACTTC
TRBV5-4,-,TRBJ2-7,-,CASSLLGGHEQYF,TGTGCCAGCAGCTTGCTCGGGGGACACGAGCAGTACTTC
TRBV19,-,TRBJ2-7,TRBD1,CASSADRGHYEQYF,TGTGCCAGTAGTGCGGACAGGGGACACTACGAGCAGTACTTC
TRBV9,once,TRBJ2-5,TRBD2,CASSARTRREWETQYF,TGTGCCAGCAGCGCAAGAACTAGGCGGGAGTGGGAGACCCAGTACTTC
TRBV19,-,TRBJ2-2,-,CASSIATRSGELFF,TGTGCCAGTAGTATCGCCACTAGATCGGGGGAGCTGTTTTTT
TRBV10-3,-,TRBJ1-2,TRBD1,CAISYGTGAGDGYTF,TGTGCCATCAGCTACGGGACAGGGGCTGGGGATGGCTACACCTTC
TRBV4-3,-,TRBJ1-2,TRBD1,CASSLTGGYGYTF,TGCGCCAGCAGCCTGACAGGGGGCTATGGCTACACCTTC
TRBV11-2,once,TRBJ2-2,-,CASSLRPGGPPGELFF,TGTGCCAGCAGCTTACGGCCAGGAGGACCACCTGGGGAGCTGTTTTTT
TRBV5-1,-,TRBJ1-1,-,CASVARDDGMNTEAFF,TGCGCCAGCGTTGCCAGGGATGATGGGATGAACACTGAAGCTTTCTTT
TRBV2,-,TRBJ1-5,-,CASQGQPSQPQHF,TGTGCCAGCCAGGGGCAGCCTTCCCAGCCCCAGCATTTT
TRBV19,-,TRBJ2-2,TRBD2,CASSSRGGDGTSGRPFSGELFF,TGTGCCAGTAGCAGCCGGGGAGGAGATGGGACTAGCGGGAGGCCGTTTTCTGGGGAGCTGTTTTTT
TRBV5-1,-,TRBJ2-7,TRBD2,CASSFSGGLATYEQYF,TGCGCCAGCAGCTTCTCGGGGGGACTAGCGACCTACGAGCAGTACTTC
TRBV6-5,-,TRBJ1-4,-,CASSYSGRGSEKLFF,TGTGCCAGCAGTTACTCAGGGAGGGGGAGTGAAAAACTGTTTTTT
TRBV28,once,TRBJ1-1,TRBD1,CASTHGTGESEAFF,TGTGCCAGCACTCACGGGACAGGGGAGTCTGAAGCTTTCTTT
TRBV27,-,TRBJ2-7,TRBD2,CASSFSFRLAVDEQYF,TGTGCCAGCAGTTTCTCCTTTCGACTAGCGGTTGACGAGCAGTACTTC
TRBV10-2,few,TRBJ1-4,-,CASSESRGRGGEKLFF,TGCGCCAGCAGTGAGTCAAGGGGAAGAGGTGGTGAAAAACTGTTTTTT
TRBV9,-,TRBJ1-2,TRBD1,CASSGQGYGYTF,TGTGCCAGCAGCGGACAGGGTTATGGCTACACCTTC
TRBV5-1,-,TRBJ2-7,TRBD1,CASSPPTAGGAFYEQYF,TGCGCCAGCAGCCCCCCAACGGCAGGGGGCGCGTTCTACGAGCAGTACTTC
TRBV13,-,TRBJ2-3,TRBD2,CASSAGGGDSTDTQYF,TGTGCCAGCAGCGCGGGCGGGGGGGATAGCACAGATACGCAGTATTTT
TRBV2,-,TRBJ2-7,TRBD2,CASSELLATEQYF,TGTGCCAGCAGTGAACTACTAGCGACCGAGCAGTACTTC
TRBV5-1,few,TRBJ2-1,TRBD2,CASSPLTSGRANEQFF,TGCGCCAGCAGCCCCCTGACTAGCGGGAGGGCCAATGAGCAGTTCTTC
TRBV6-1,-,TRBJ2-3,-,CASSEISGTDTQYF,TGTGCCAGCAGTGAAATATCGGGGACAGATACGCAGTATTTT
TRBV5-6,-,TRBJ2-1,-,CASRLEQGPNEQFF,TGTGCCAGCCGCCTCGAACAGGGCCCCAATGAGCAGTTCTTC
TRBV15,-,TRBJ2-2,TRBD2,CATLGLAAGELFF,TGTGCCACCCTGGGACTAGCGGCCGGGGAGCTGTTTTTT
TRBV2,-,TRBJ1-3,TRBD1,CASRTGGYSGNTIYF,TGTGCCAGCAGGACAGGGGGTTACTCTGGAAACACCATATATTTT
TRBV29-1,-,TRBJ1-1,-,CSVDRGVQSEAFF,TGCAGCGTTGATCGGGGGGTCCAGAGTGAAGCTTTCTTT
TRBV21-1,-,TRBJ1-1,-,CALTGGVVTEAFF,TGTGCCCTCACGGGGGGAGTGGTTACTGAAGCTTTCTTT
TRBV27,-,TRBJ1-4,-,CASSQDRNNEKLFF,TGTGCCAGCAGTCAAGACAGAAATAATGAAAAACTGTTTTTT
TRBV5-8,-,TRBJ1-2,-,CASSFTGTLGYTF,TGTGCCAGCAGCTTCACCGGGACTCTCGGCTACACCTTC
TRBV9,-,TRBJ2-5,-,CASSVGSVSQETQYF,TGTGCCAGCAGCGTAGGCTCGGTATCCCAAGAGACCCAGTACTTC